This T cell receptor beta chain was documented in a study of response to subunit inactivated influenza vaccine. TCRdb used MiXCR to reprocess the RT-PCR reads, holding one entry per CDR3 protein. The repertoire holds about 650,000 distinct CDR3 sequences, with approximately 14% as singletons. Germline CDR1 SGHRS, CDR2 YFSETQ. V trimming: 4 bases; J trimming: 7 bases; junction bases outside the gene matches: 9. The CDR3 contains 16 residues. Only a few counts were recorded for this clonotype. What it binds is unknown. Overall study findings and caveats: Only a handful of new T cells, the authors suggested, are recruited with each seasonal influenza vaccination.

J is TRBJ2-1 and V is TRBV5-1, with 12 bases identical to TRBD1. This sequence originates from a middle-aged man who received an inactivated influenza vaccine. This sample comprised PBMCs from blood, obtained less than 15 days before vaccination. CDR3 sequence: CASSVTGTGGLNEQFF. CDR3 bases: TGCGCCAGCAGCGTGACCGGGACAGGGGGCCTAAATGAGCAGTTCTTC.